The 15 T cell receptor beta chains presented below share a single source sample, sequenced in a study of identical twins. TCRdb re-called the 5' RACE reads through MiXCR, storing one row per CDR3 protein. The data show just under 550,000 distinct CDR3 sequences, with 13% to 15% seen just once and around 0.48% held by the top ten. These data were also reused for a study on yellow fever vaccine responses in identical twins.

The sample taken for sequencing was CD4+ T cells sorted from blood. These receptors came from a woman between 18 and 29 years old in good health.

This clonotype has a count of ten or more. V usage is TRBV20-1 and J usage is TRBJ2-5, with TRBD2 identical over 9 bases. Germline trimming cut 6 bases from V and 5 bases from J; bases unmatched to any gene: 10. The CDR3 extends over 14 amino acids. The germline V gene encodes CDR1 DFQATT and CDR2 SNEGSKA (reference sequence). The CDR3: CSATGTSLWETQYF. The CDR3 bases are TGCAGTGCGACCGGGACTAGCCTCTGGGAGACCCAGTACTTC.

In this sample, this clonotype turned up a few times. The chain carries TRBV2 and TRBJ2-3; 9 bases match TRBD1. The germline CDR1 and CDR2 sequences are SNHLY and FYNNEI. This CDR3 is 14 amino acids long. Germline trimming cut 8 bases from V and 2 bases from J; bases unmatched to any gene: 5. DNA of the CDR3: TGTGCCAGCTTAGGGACAGGGATCACAGATACGCAGTATTTT. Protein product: CASLGTGITDTQYF.

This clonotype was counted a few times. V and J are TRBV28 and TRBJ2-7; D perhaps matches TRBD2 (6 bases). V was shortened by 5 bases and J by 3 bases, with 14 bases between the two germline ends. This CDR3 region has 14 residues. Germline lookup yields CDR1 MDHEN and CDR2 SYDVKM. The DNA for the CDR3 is TGTGCCAGCAGTCCGGGGGAGGTTTTCTACGAGCAGTACGTC. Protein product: CASSPGEVFYEQYV.

The CDR3 is CATSAGGQGEETQYF. The CDR3 DNA reads TGTGCCACCAGTGCCGGGGGACAGGGGGAAGAGACCCAGTACTTC. V is TRBV24-1 and J is TRBJ2-5; 11 nucleotides match TRBD1. Germline lookup yields CDR1 KGHDR and CDR2 SFDVKD. Germline trimming cut 5 bases from V and 3 bases from J; bases unmatched to any gene: 4. The CDR3 runs 15 residues.

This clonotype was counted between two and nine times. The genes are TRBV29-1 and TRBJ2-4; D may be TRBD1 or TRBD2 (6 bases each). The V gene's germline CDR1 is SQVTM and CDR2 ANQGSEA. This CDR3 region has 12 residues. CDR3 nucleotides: TGCAGTGGGGGCATGGGGGGTAACATTCAGTACTTC. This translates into CSGGMGGNIQYF.

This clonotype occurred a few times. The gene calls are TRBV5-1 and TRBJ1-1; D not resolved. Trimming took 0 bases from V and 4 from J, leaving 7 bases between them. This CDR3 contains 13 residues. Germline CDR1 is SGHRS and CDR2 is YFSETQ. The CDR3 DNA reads TGCGCCAGCAGCTTGGGTTCGGTCACTGAAGCTTTCTTT. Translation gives CASSLGSVTEAFF.

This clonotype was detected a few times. The CDR3 DNA is TGTGCCAGCAGCTTTAGCGGGGGGCCCACTTACAATGAGCAGTTCTTC. Its translation is CASSFSGGPTYNEQFF. J is TRBJ2-1 and V is TRBV7-9; 10 positions match TRBD2. The V and J ends lost 3 bases and 4 bases, in that order; junction bases with no gene match: 6. The germline V gene has CDR1 SEHNR and CDR2 FQNEAQ (reference sequence). This CDR3 region has 16 residues.

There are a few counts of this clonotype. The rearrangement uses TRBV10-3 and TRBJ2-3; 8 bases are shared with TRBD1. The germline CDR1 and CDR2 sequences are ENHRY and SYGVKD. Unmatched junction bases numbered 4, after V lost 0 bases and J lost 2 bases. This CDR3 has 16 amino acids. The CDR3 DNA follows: TGTGCCATCAGTGAGTCACGACAGGGGACCACAGATACGCAGTATTTT. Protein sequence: CAISESRQGTTDTQYF.

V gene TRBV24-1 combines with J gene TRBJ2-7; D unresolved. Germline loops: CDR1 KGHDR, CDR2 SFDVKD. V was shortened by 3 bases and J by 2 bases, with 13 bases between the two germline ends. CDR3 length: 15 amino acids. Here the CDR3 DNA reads TGTGCCACCAGTGATGCCCGACTTGGCACCTACGAGCAGTACTTC. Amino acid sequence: CATSDARLGTYEQYF.

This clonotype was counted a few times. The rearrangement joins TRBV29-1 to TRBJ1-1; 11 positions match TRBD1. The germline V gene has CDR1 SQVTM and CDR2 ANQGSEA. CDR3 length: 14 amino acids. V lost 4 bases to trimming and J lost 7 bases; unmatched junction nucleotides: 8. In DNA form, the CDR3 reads TGCAGCGTTGTCCCGGGACAGGGGGTGAGTGAAGCTTTCTTT. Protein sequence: CSVVPGQGVSEAFF.

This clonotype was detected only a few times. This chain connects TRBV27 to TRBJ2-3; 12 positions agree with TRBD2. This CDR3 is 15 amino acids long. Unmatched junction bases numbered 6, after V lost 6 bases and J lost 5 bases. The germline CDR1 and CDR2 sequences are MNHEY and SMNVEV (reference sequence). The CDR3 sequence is CASSPTSGSKDTQYF. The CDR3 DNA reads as TGTGCCAGCAGCCCGACTAGCGGGAGTAAAGATACGCAGTATTTT.

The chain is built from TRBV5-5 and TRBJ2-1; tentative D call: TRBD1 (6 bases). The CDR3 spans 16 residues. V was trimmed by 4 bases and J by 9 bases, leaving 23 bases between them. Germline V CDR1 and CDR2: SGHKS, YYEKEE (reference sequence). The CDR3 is CASSRVARTVAVEQFF. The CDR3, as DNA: TGTGCCAGCAGCCGAGTAGCCAGGACAGTCGCAGTTGAGCAGTTCTTC.

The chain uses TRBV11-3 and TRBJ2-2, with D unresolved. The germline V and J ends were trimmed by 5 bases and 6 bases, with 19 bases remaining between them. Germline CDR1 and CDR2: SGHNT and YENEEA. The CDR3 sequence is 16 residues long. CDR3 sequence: CASSLRTDILPGELFF. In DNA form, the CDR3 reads TGTGCCAGCAGCCTGAGGACCGACATTCTCCCCGGGGAGCTGTTTTTT.

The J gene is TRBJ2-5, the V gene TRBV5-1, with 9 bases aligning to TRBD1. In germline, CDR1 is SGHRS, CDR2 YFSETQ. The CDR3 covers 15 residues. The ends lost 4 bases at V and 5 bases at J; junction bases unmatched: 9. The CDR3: CASSLQGANGETQYF. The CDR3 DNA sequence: TGCGCCAGCAGCCTACAGGGGGCGAACGGGGAGACCCAGTACTTC. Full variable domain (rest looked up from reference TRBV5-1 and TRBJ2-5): KAGVTQTPRYLIKTRGQQVTLSCSPISGHRSVSWYQQTPGQGLQFLFEYFSETQRNKGNFPGRFSGRQFSNSRSEMNVSTLELGDSALYLCASSLQGANGETQYFGPGTRLLVL.

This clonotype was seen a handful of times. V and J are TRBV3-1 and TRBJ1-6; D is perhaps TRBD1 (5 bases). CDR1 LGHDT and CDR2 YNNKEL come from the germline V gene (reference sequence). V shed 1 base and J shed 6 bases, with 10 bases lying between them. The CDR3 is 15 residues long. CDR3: CASSQGGGSNSPLHF. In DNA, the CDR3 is TGTGCCAGCAGCCAAGGGGGGGGGAGTAATTCACCCCTCCACTTT.